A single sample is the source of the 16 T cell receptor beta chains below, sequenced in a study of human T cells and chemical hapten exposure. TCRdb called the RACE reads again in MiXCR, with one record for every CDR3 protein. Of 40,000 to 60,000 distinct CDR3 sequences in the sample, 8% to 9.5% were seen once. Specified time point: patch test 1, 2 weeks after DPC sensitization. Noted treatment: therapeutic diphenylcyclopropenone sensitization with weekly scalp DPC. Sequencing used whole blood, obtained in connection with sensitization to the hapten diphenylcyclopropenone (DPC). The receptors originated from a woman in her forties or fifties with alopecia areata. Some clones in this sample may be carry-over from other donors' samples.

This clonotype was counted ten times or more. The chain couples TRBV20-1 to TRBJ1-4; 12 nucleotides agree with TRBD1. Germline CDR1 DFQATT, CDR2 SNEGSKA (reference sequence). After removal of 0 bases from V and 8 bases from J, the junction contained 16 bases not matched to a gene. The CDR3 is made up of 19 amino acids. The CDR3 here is CSARDRPWDRGLGGEKLFF. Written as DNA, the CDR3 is TGCAGTGCTAGAGATAGGCCGTGGGACAGGGGGCTAGGTGGGGAAAAACTGTTTTTT.

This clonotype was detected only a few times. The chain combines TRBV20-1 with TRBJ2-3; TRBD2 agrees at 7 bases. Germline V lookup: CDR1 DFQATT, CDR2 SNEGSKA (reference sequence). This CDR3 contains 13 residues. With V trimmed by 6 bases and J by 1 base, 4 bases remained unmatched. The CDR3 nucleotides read TGCAGTGCGGAGGGAGGGGGCACAGATACGCAGTATTTT. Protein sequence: CSAEGGGTDTQYF.

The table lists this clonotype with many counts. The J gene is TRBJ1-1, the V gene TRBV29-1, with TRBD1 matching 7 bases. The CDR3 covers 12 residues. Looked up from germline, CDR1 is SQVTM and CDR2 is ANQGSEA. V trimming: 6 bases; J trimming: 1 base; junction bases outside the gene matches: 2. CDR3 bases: TGCAGCGTGGGACAGACGAACACTGAAGCTTTCTTT. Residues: CSVGQTNTEAFF.

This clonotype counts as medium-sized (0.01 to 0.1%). CDR3 sequence (DNA): TGTGCCAGCAGTTATGGACTAGCGGGAGAGACCGGGGAGCTGTTTTTT. Its translation: CASSYGLAGETGELFF. The rearrangement uses TRBV6-2 or TRBV6-3 and TRBJ2-2; 13 nucleotides agree with TRBD2. CDR1 and CDR2 (germline): MNHEY, SVGEGT. Germline trimming cut 3 bases from V and 5 bases from J; bases unmatched to any gene: 3. This CDR3 is built from 16 residues.

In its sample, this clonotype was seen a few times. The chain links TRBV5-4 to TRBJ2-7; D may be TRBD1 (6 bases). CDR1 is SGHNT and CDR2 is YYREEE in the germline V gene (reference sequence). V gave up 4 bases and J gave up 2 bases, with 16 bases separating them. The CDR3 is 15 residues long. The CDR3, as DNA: TGTGCCAGCAGCCCCCCTGGCAGGGGCACCTACGAGCAGTACTTC. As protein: CASSPPGRGTYEQYF.

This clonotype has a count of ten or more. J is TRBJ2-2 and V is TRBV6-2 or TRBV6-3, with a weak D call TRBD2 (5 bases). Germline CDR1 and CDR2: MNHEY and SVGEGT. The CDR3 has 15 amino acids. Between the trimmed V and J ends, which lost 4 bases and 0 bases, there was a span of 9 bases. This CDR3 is CASSFGVPNTGELFF. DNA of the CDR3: TGTGCCAGCAGTTTCGGGGTCCCGAACACCGGGGAGCTGTTTTTT.

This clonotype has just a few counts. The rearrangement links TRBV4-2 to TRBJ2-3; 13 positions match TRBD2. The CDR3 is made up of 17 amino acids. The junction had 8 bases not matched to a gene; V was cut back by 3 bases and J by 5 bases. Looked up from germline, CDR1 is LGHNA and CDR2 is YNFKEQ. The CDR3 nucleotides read TGTGCCAGCAGCCAGGAACTAGCGGGAGGGCAGATAGATACGCAGTATTTT. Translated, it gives CASSQELAGGQIDTQYF.

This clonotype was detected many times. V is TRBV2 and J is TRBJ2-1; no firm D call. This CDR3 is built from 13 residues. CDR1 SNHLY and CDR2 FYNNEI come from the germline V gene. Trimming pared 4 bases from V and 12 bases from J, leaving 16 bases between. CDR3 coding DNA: TGTGCCAGCAGTGTTGCACCACTCCTCGGGCAGTTCTTC. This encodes CASSVAPLLGQFF.

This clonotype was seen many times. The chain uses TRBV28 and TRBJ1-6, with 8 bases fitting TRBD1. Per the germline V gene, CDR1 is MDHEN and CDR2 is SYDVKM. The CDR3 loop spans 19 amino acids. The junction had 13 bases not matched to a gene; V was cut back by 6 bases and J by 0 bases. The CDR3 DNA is TGTGCCAGCAGCCTGGAGTTTAGGGACAGGAGCTCCTATAATTCACCCCTCCACTTT. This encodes CASSLEFRDRSSYNSPLHF.

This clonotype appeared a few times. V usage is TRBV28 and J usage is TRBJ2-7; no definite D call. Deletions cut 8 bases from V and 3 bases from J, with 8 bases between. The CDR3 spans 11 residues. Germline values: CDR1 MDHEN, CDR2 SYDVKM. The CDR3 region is CASLKDYEQYF. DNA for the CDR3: TGTGCCAGCCTGAAGGACTACGAGCAGTACTTC.

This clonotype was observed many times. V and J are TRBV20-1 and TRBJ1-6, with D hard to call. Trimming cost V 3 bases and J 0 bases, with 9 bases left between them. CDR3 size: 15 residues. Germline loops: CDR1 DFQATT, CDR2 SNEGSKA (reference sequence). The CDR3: CSASSDSSYNSPLHF. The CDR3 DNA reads TGCAGTGCTAGCTCCGATAGCTCCTATAATTCACCCCTCCACTTT.

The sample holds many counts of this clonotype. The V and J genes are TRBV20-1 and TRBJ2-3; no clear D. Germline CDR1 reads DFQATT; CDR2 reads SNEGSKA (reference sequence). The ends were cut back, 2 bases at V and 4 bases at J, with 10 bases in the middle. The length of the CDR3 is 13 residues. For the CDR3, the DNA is TGCAGTGCTAGACTTATTAGGTCAGATACGCAGTATTTT. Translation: CSARLIRSDTQYF.

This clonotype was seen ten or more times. CDR3 coding DNA: TGTGCCAGCTCTCAACCGGGACTAGCGGACAACTCCTACAATGAGCAGTTCTTC. Translated: CASSQPGLADNSYNEQFF. The gene calls are TRBV18 and TRBJ2-1; 11 nucleotides match TRBD2. This CDR3 is 18 amino acids long. Germline-derived CDR1 and CDR2 are KGHSH and LQKENI. Trimming cost V 6 bases and J 0 bases; bases outside gene matches: 10.

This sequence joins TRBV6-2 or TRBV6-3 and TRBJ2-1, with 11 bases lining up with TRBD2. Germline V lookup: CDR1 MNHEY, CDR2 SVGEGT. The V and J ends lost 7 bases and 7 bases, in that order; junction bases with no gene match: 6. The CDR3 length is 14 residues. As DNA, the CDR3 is TGTGCCAGCACCCGGGGGACTAGCGGTAATGAGCAGTTCTTC. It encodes CASTRGTSGNEQFF.

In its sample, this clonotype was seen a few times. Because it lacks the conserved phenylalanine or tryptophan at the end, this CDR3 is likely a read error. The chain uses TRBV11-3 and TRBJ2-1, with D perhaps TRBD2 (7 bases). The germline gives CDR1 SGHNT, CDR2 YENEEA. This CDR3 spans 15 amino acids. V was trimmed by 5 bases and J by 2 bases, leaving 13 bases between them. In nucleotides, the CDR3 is TGTGCCAGCAGCACGAGGGGGGGACCCTACAATGAGCAGTTCTCC. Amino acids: CASSTRGGPYNEQFS.

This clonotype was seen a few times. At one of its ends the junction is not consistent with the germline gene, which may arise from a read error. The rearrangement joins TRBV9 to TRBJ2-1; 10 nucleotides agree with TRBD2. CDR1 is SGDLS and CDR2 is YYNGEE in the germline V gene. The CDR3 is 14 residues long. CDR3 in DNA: TGTGCCAGCAGCAAAAGGACCCTCTCTAGCGGGAGACTCTTC. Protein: CASSKRTLSSGRLF.